This T cell receptor (beta chain) came from a study of blood T cell repertoires in COVID-19. Study overall: Samples came from the United States, Italy and Spain, spanning acute and convalescent COVID-19. T cells, B-cell-depleted T cells, or PBMCs supplied cDNA or gDNA.

The germline V gene has CDR1 SGDLS and CDR2 YYNGEE. The CDR3 spans 16 residues. The junction had 3 bases not matched to a gene; V was cut back by 1 base and J by 6 bases. Clones were sequenced by immunoSEQ multiplex PCR, and TCRdb holds only the in-frame ones, with some missing. Here the sample spans tens of thousands of clones, 85% to 90% being singletons. The TCR sequence derives from a woman aged 70-85 years with acute or convalescent COVID-19. The sample comprised peripheral blood. The chain couples TRBV9 to TRBJ2-2; 13 nucleotides agree with TRBD2. The DNA of the CDR3 is TGTGCCAGCAGCGTAAGGACTAGCGGGGGCGCCGGGGAGCTGTTTTTT. Translated, it gives CASSVRTSGGAGELFF.